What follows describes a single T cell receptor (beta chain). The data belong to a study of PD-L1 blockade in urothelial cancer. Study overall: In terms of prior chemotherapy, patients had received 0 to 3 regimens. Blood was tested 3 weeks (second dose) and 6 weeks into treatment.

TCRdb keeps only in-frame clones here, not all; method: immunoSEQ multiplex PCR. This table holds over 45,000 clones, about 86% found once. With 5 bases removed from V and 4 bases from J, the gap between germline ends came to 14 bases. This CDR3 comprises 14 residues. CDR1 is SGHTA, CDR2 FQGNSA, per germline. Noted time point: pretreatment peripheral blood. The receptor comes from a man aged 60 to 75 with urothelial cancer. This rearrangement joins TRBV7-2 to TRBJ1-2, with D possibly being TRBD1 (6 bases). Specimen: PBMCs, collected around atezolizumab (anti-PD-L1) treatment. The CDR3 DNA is TGTGCCAGCAGCCCTCCCACAGGGCGCTATGGCTACACCTTC. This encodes CASSPPTGRYGYTF.